These 12 T cell receptor beta chains were sequenced from one sample in a study of T cells in Graves' hyperthyroidism and ophthalmopathy. Amplified TCR beta CDR3 regions came from RNA transcripts. First-round RT-PCR with HTBI primers amplified the TCR CDR3 region. TCRdb called the multiplex PCR reads again in MiXCR, with one record for every CDR3 protein. Of 650,000 to 800,000 distinct CDR3 sequences listed, over 40% are singletons. Specimen: peripheral blood or thyroid tissue (not recorded which). These receptors were obtained from an adult man with Graves' disease, either hyperthyroidism or ophthalmopathy (not recorded which).

The chain joins TRBV9 to TRBJ2-7; D possibly corresponds to TRBD1 (6 bases). The germline V gene has CDR1 SGDLS and CDR2 YYNGEE. V gave up 5 bases and J gave up 3 bases, with 12 bases separating them. This CDR3 has 13 amino acids. The CDR3 coding sequence is TGTGCCAGCAGTTTCGAGGGGGACTACGAGCAGTACTTC. Its protein product is CASSFEGDYEQYF.

A few counts support this clonotype. This rearrangement joins TRBV7-2 to TRBJ2-5; TRBD2 matches at 9 bases. The CDR3 covers 16 residues. The V and J ends lost 0 bases and 2 bases, in that order; junction bases with no gene match: 4. The V gene's germline CDR1 is SGHTA and CDR2 FQGNSA. The CDR3 reads CASSLASGGVQETQYF. The CDR3 DNA reads as TGTGCCAGCAGCTTAGCTAGCGGGGGTGTTCAAGAGACCCAGTACTTC.

The J gene is TRBJ1-5, the V gene TRBV19; D is uncertain. Deletions cut 5 bases from V and 0 bases from J, with 17 bases between. Germline V gene data show CDR1 as LNHDA and CDR2 as SQIVND (reference sequence). The CDR3 totals 17 residues. CDR3 protein: CASSGPTLDDSNQPQHF. The CDR3 DNA reads TGTGCCAGTAGTGGACCGACGCTTGACGATAGCAATCAGCCCCAGCATTTT.

This clonotype was recorded at least ten times. V usage is TRBV29-1 and J usage is TRBJ2-7; D is undetermined. V lost 4 bases to trimming and J lost 4 bases, with 8 bases between them. Germline-derived CDR1 and CDR2 are SQVTM and ANQGSEA. The length of the CDR3 is 11 residues. The CDR3 reads CSVGNGYEQYF. The CDR3 bases are TGCAGCGTTGGGAACGGTTACGAGCAGTACTTC.

In this sample, this clonotype turned up once. The chain recombines TRBV7-6 with TRBJ1-5, with 11 bases identical to TRBD1. V dropped 8 bases and J dropped 5; count of bases not matched to a gene: 5. The CDR3 runs 14 residues. CDR1 and CDR2 from the germline V gene are SGHVS and FNYEAQ. The CDR3 DNA sequence: TGTGCCAGCGTTGGGGACAGGGGGGATCAGCCCCAGCATTTT. Translated, it gives CASVGDRGDQPQHF.

With respect to this clonotype: A much larger clone sits a single nucleotide away, making a read error possible. The chain carries TRBV10-3 and TRBJ1-5; TRBD1 aligns across 7 bases. Unmatched junction bases numbered 6, after V lost 5 bases and J lost 5 bases. This CDR3 is 14 amino acids long. The germline CDR1 and CDR2 sequences are ENHRY and SYGVKD. The CDR3 bases are TGTGCCATCAGTATGACAGGGAGCGATCAGCCCCAGCATTTT. Its translation is CAISMTGSDQPQHF.

J is TRBJ2-7 and V is TRBV29-1; weak D call: TRBD1 (5 bases). Germline V gives CDR1 SQVTM, CDR2 ANQGSEA. The V gene lost 8 bases and the J gene lost 6 bases, with 14 bases spanning the gap. CDR3 size: 11 residues. For the CDR3, the DNA is TGCAGCTTGGCACAGGACGCCGAGCAGTACTTC. Residues: CSLAQDAEQYF.

This chain uses TRBV2 with TRBJ2-5; weak D call: TRBD2 (6 bases). The CDR3 covers 16 residues. Trimming pared 3 bases from V and 5 bases from J, leaving 19 bases between. Germline V gene data show CDR1 as SNHLY and CDR2 as FYNNEI. The CDR3 DNA reads TGTGCCAGCAGTGACTCGGTTAGGGGTGGAGGGGAGACCCAGTACTTC. As protein: CASSDSVRGGGETQYF.

On this clonotype: This may arise from a read error, as a much more abundant clone is one base away. This sequence joins TRBV7-9 and TRBJ1-1, with 7 bases aligning to TRBD1. This CDR3 comprises 14 residues. Germline V gives CDR1 SEHNR, CDR2 FQNEAQ (reference sequence). CDR3 in amino acids: CASSNGTANTEALF. As DNA, the CDR3 is TGTGCCAGCAGCAACGGGACAGCGAACACTGAAGCTCTCTTT.

The chain is built from TRBV7-9 and TRBJ1-5; D is undetermined. Trimming shortened V by 5 bases and J by 4 bases, and 15 bases separated the two germline ends. The germline gives CDR1 SEHNR, CDR2 FQNEAQ (reference sequence). The CDR3 runs 15 residues. The CDR3: CASSQDLPRNQPQHF. The CDR3 coding sequence is TGTGCCAGCAGCCAAGATCTTCCACGAAATCAGCCCCAGCATTTT.

Only one count was recorded for this clonotype. For the CDR3, the DNA is TGTGCCAGCACCCGGGACAGGACCGAGAAAGAGACCCAGTACTTC. Translated: CASTRDRTEKETQYF. This chain uses TRBV7-2 with TRBJ2-5; TRBD1 matches at 8 bases. The CDR3 is 15 amino acids. Germline values: CDR1 SGHTA, CDR2 FQGNSA. Germline trimming cut 7 bases from V and 3 bases from J; bases unmatched to any gene: 10.

The chain uses TRBV5-1 and TRBJ1-1, with 7 nucleotides matching TRBD1. Looked up from germline, CDR1 is SGHRS and CDR2 is YFSETQ. The CDR3 contains 13 residues. V lost 10 bases to trimming and J lost 0 bases; unmatched junction nucleotides: 6. The CDR3 reads CAEAQGMNTEAFF. In DNA form, the CDR3 reads TGCGCCGAGGCACAGGGGATGAACACTGAAGCTTTCTTT.